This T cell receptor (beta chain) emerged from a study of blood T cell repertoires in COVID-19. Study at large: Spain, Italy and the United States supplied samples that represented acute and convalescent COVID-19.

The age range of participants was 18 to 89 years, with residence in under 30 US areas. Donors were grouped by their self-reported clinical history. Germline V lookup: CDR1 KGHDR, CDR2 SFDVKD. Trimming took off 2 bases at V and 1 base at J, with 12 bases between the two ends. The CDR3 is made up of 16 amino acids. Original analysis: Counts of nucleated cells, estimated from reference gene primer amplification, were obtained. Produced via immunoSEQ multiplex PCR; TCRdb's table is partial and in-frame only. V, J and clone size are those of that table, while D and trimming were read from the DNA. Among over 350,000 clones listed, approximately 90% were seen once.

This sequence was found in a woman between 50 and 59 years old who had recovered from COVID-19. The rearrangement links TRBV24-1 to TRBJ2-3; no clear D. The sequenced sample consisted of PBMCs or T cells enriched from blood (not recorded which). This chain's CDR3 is CATSDYGTRGTDTQYF. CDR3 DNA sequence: TGTGCCACCAGTGATTACGGTACCCGCGGCACAGATACGCAGTATTTT.